This T cell receptor beta chain was obtained from a study of sequential checkpoint blockade in melanoma. Overall study: After both sequences, patients received maintenance nivolumab. TCRbeta immunosequencing was performed on DNA from more than 75 pretreatment melanoma tumor samples.

By sample share, this clone is medium-sized. Measured with immunoSEQ multiplex PCR; TCRdb has only the in-frame clones, and not every one. The table shows roughly 4,000 clones, with over 15% occurring only once. Deletions cut 0 bases from V and 2 bases from J, with 3 bases between. Per the germline V gene, CDR1 is SGDLS and CDR2 is YYNGEE. There are 14 residues in the CDR3. Described treatment: randomized to nivolumab then ipilimumab (arm A) or the reverse (arm B). Sequenced material: tumor tissue (inferred from file names), taken from a patient given nivolumab and ipilimumab in sequence. The source is a human patient with melanoma. Some clones in this sample may be carry-over from other donors' samples. This chain uses TRBV9 with TRBJ2-6, with D hard to call. Written as DNA, the CDR3 is TGTGCCAGCAGCGTAGGGGCTGGGGCCAACGTCCTGACTTTC. Protein: CASSVGAGANVLTF. Supplemented by reference TRBV9 and TRBJ2-6, the full variable domain reads DSGVTQTPKHLITATGQRVTLRCSPRSGDLSVYWYQQSLDQGLQFLIQYYNGEERAKGNILERFSAQQFPDLHSELNLSSLELGDSALYFCASSVGAGANVLTFGAGSRLTVL.